This TCR beta chain was sequenced for a study of blood T cells in healthy people across ages. Combining a sample-barcoded 5' primer with a J-beta primer mix, a second PCR ran for roughly 7 to 12 cycles. TCRdb analysed the 5' RACE reads with MiXCR anew, one entry per CDR3 protein. Altogether some 670,000 distinct CDR3 sequences are present, roughly half being singletons, with the ten largest covering approximately 12%. In the case of this clonotype: As yet, its antigen is unknown.

The CDR3 extends over 11 amino acids. Germline V gives CDR1 GTSNPN, CDR2 SVGIG (reference sequence). Study results and caveats: Roughly linearly, TCR beta diversity per million T cells fell as age increased.

Per sample, extraction of total RNA gave at least 5.5 micrograms in every case. The sample comprised blood. This rearrangement joins TRBV30 to TRBJ2-4; D is undetermined. The J call may be incorrect, as the DNA end agrees better with TRBJ2-7. This TCR came from a woman older than 75 in good health. Here the CDR3 reads CAWSGGYEQYF. Here the CDR3 DNA reads TGTGCCTGGAGTGGGGGCTACGAGCAGTACTTC.